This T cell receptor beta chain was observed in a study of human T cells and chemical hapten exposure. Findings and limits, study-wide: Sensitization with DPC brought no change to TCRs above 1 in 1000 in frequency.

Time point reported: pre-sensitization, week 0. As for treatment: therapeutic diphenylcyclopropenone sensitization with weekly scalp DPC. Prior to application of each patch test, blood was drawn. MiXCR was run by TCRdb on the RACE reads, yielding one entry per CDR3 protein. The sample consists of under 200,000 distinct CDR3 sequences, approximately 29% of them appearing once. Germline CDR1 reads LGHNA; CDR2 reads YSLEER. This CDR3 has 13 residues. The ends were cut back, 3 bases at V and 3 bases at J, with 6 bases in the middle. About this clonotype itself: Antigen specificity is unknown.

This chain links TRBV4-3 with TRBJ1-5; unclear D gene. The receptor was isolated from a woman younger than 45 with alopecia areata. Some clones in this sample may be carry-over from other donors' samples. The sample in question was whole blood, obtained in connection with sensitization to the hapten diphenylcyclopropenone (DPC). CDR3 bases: TGCGCCAGCAGCCAGGGAGTCAATCAGCCCCAGCATTTT. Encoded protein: CASSQGVNQPQHF.